These 14 T cell receptor beta chains share one sample of origin, sequenced in a study of PD-1 blockade in classical Hodgkin lymphoma. The repertoire was sequenced with immunoSEQ multiplex PCR; TCRdb's copy has only in-frame clones and lacks some. This table has about 84,000 clones, about nine tenths appearing once. All patients relapsed after autologous stem cell transplantation, and brentuximab vedotin exposure varied. The sample here was peripheral blood mononuclear cells (PBMCs), taken at baseline. The receptors shown here come from a human donor with classical Hodgkin lymphoma.

The chain joins TRBV7-2 to TRBJ1-6, with 8 bases fitting TRBD1. The CDR3 loop spans 18 amino acids. The trim removed 3 bases at V and 10 bases at J, leaving 17 bases unmatched. The germline gives CDR1 SGHTA, CDR2 FQGNSA. CDR3 nucleotide sequence: TGTGCCAGCAGCTTCCGCCCCTCGGACAGGGTCTTGGCCTCACCCCTCCACTTT. Protein product: CASSFRPSDRVLASPLHF.

The rearrangement uses TRBV5-6 and TRBJ2-5, with D hard to call. The germline V gene encodes CDR1 SGHDT and CDR2 YYEEEE. CDR3 length: 13 amino acids. The V and J ends lost 2 bases and 5 bases respectively, with 10 bases between them. This CDR3 is CASSLGRRETQYF. The CDR3 region has the DNA TGTGCCAGCAGCTTAGGCAGACGGGAGACCCAGTACTTC.

The chain is built from TRBV5-1 and TRBJ1-2; D is unresolved. The V end lost 0 bases, the J end lost 8 bases, and 11 bases lay between the germline ends. Looked up from germline, CDR1 is SGHRS and CDR2 is YFSETQ. The CDR3 totals 13 residues. This CDR3 reads CASSLAPGPGYTF. CDR3 DNA: TGCGCCAGCAGCTTGGCCCCTGGGCCGGGCTACACCTTC. The variable domain in full, with the rest retrieved from reference TRBV5-1 and TRBJ1-2, is KAGVTQTPRYLIKTRGQQVTLSCSPISGHRSVSWYQQTPGQGLQFLFEYFSETQRNKGNFPGRFSGRQFSNSRSEMNVSTLELGDSALYLCASSLAPGPGYTFGSGTRLTVV.

As concerns this clone: Within the sample, other DNA sequences also encode this same CDR3. The chain couples TRBV7-2 to TRBJ2-1; 7 bases are a match to TRBD2. The ends lost 2 bases at V and 4 bases at J; junction bases unmatched: 5. The CDR3 has 15 amino acids. Germline-derived CDR1 and CDR2 are SGHTA and FQGNSA. CDR3: CASSLTSGKYNEQFF. Here the CDR3 DNA reads TGTGCCAGCAGCTTAACCAGCGGGAAATACAATGAGCAGTTCTTC.

The chain joins TRBV11-2 to TRBJ1-3; D not resolved. The V and J ends lost 1 base and 4 bases respectively, with 2 bases between them. The CDR3 is 12 residues long. The germline V gene encodes CDR1 SGHAT and CDR2 FQNNGV. This CDR3 is CASSLVGNTIYF. CDR3 nucleotides: TGTGCCAGCAGCTTAGTCGGAAACACCATATATTTT.

The rearrangement uses TRBV19 and TRBJ2-7, with D maybe TRBD2 (5 bases). This CDR3 has 14 residues. V lost 1 base and J lost 0, with 7 bases in between. CDR1 is LNHDA, CDR2 SQIVND, per germline (reference sequence). The CDR3 nucleotides are TGTGCCAGTAGTATAGCCACTAGCTCCTACGAGCAGTACTTC. Translated: CASSIATSSYEQYF.

The V and J genes are TRBV6-5 and TRBJ1-2; D unclear. The V gene lost 2 bases and the J gene lost 4 bases, with 11 bases spanning the gap. From germline, CDR1 is MNHEY and CDR2 SVGAGI. The CDR3 has 14 amino acids. CDR3 residues: CASSYLGLSYGYTF. For the CDR3, the DNA is TGTGCCAGCAGTTACCTCGGACTAAGCTATGGCTACACCTTC.

The CDR3 nucleotides are TGTGCCAGCAGAACGACCGAACTCCGTAGTGAGCAGTTCTTC. This codes for CASRTTELRSEQFF. This rearrangement joins TRBV2 to TRBJ2-1, with D hard to call. This CDR3 region has 14 residues. The V gene lost 6 bases and the J gene lost 9 bases, with 18 bases spanning the gap. Germline V gives CDR1 SNHLY, CDR2 FYNNEI.

This clone was detected once. The chain is built from TRBV7-8 and TRBJ1-1, with TRBD1 identical over 7 bases. The CDR3 totals 13 residues. V gave up 5 bases and J gave up 4 bases; unmatched junction bases: 4. Per germline, CDR1 SGHVS and CDR2 FQNEAQ. The CDR3 reads CASSDRAFTEAFF. For the CDR3, the DNA is TGTGCCAGCAGCGACAGGGCATTCACTGAAGCTTTCTTT.

The DNA for the CDR3 is TGCGCCAGCAGCCAAGAAACGAGGACATATTACAATGAGCAGTTCTTC. It encodes CASSQETRTYYNEQFF. The rearrangement links TRBV4-3 to TRBJ2-1; tentative D call: TRBD1 (5 bases). From germline, CDR1 is LGHNA and CDR2 YSLEER. V lost 0 bases, J lost 4 bases, and 13 bases lay in between. This CDR3 contains 16 residues.

This chain joins TRBV7-2 and TRBJ1-3; 9 nucleotides match TRBD1. The CDR3 is 16 residues long. CDR1 SGHTA and CDR2 FQGNSA come from the germline V gene. V shed 3 bases, J shed 0 bases, and the junction held 3 bases outside the gene matches. DNA of the CDR3: TGTGCCAGCAGCTTGGAGACAGGGGGCTCTGGAAACACCATATATTTT. Translation: CASSLETGGSGNTIYF.

The V gene is TRBV27, the J gene TRBJ2-1; 12 bases agree with TRBD2. The CDR3 spans 18 residues. The junction had 17 bases not matched to a gene; V was cut back by 5 bases and J by 9 bases. Germline CDR1 is MNHEY and CDR2 is SMNVEV (reference sequence). Written as DNA, the CDR3 is TGTGCCAGCAGTAACCCGACTCGACTAGCGGGAGTTCTCGCTGAGCAGTTCTTC. This encodes CASSNPTRLAGVLAEQFF.

The V gene is TRBV25-1, the J gene TRBJ2-1; D gene unclear. V was pared by 1 base and J by 8 bases, with 9 bases between. CDR3 size: 13 residues. Germline V lookup: CDR1 MGHDK, CDR2 SYGVNS. The CDR3 bases are TGTGCCAGCAGTGAATGGGCTACTCATGAGCAGTTCTTC. Amino acid sequence: CASSEWATHEQFF.

The rearrangement uses TRBV4-2 and TRBJ1-1, with a possible D match to TRBD1 (5 bases). V was pared by 4 bases and J by 4 bases, with 13 bases between. The CDR3 sequence is 14 residues long. Germline-derived CDR1 and CDR2 are LGHNA and YNFKEQ. The DNA of the CDR3 is TGTGCCAGCAGCCCGGGGTCGGGGGGCACTGAAGCTTTCTTT. Its protein is CASSPGSGGTEAFF.